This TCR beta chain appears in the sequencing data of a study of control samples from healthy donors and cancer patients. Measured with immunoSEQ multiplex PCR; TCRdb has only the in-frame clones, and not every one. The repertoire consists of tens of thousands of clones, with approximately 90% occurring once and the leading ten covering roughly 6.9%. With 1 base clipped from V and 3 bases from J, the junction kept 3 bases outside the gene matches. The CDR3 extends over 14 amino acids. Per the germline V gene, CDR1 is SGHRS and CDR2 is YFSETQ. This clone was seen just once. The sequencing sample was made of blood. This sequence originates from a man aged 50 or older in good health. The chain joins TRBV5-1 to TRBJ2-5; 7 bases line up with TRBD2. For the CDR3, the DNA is TGCGCCAGCAGCTTGAGCGGGGTAAAAGAGACCCAGTACTTC. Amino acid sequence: CASSLSGVKETQYF.